Detailed here is one T cell receptor (beta chain). The V and J ends lost 3 bases and 11 bases respectively, with 13 bases between them. The CDR3 contains 12 residues. CDR1 is SEHNR, CDR2 FQNEAQ, per germline (reference sequence). In the original workflow: Scientists estimated how many nucleated cells there were by amplifying reference gene primers. The protocol was immunoSEQ multiplex PCR, while the TCRdb copy is restricted to in-frame clones and leaves out a portion. Clonal size and the V and J genes are those of that table, whereas D and trimming came from the DNA. The table lists hundreds of thousands of clones, 85% to 90% of them singletons. This entry comes from a study of blood T cell repertoires in COVID-19. Overall study: COVID-19 samples from acute and convalescent phases originated in the United States, Italy and Spain. T cells, B-cell-depleted T cells, or PBMCs supplied cDNA or gDNA.

This chain joins TRBV7-9 and TRBJ1-1; perhaps TRBD1 as D (5 bases). The sequencing input was peripheral blood. This clonotype was sampled from a man between 60 and 75 years old who had recovered from COVID-19. CDR3 in amino acids: CASSLVGKGAFF. The CDR3 coding sequence is TGTGCCAGCAGCTTGGTTGGGAAGGGGGCTTTCTTT.